These 24 T cell receptor beta chains came from one sample sequenced in a study of molecular identifiers for immune sequencing clone quantification (dated by TCRdb to the late 2010s). Library preparation employed PCR. Instrument on record: NextSeq 500. The public reads were run again by TCRdb, first through fastp at Q25 and then through MiXCR, and only productive beta chains were kept. A single entry per CDR3 protein holds the most common genes and DNA from its merged rows. The sample table shows about 53,000 distinct CDR3 sequences, and roughly 36% are seen once. 3% to 4% of the sample rests with the top ten. The sequenced material came from naive CD8+ T cells from blood, with Jurkat cell RNA spiked in. This sample's cell subset or site label indicates: FACS-sorted CD8+CD4-CCR7+CD45RA+ naive T cells. These receptors all stem from a human donor in good health. Some libraries in this study had Jurkat cell RNA spiked in.

This clonotype has more than one count but fewer than ten. The V gene is TRBV12-3 or TRBV12-4, the J gene TRBJ2-2; tentatively, D is TRBD1 or TRBD2 (5 bases each). The CDR3 has 13 residues. Deletions cut 4 bases from V and 4 bases from J, with 7 bases between. CDR3 protein: CASSSGTTGELFF. In nucleotides, the CDR3 is TGTGCCAGCAGTTCAGGGACCACCGGGGAGCTGTTTTTT.

Regarding this clonotype: This may come from a read error, since a much larger clone is one base off. V is TRBV20-1 and J is TRBJ2-7; D possibly corresponds to TRBD1 (6 bases). Trimming stripped 7 bases from V and 0 bases from J, with 16 bases between. The CDR3 has 14 amino acids. Germline lookup yields CDR1 DFQATT and CDR2 SNEGSKA (reference sequence). The CDR3 coding sequence is TGCAGTGATTCGGGACACAAGAACTCCTACGAGCAGTACTTC. This gives the protein CSDSGHKNSYEQYF.

A remark on this clonotype: One end of the junction does not line up with germline, which may come from a read error. The chain has TRBV19 and TRBJ1-5, with D possibly TRBD1 on 5 matching bases. The CDR3 runs to 15 residues. CDR1 is LNHDA, CDR2 SQIVND, per germline (reference sequence). The CDR3: CACSIPRVGNQPQHF. CDR3 in DNA: TGTGCCTGTAGTATTCCCAGGGTGGGCAATCAGCCCCAGCATTTT. Looking up the rest from reference TRBV19 and TRBJ1-5 gives the full variable domain: DGGITQSPKYLFRKEGQNVTLSCEQNLNHDAMYWYRQDPGQGLRLIYYSQIVNDFQKGDIAEGYSVSREKKESFPLTVTSAQKNPTAFYLCACSIPRVGNQPQHFGDGTRLSIL.

A remark on this clonotype: Its ends do not fully match the called genes, so a read error is possible. The V and J genes are TRBV20-1 and TRBJ2-2; D is perhaps TRBD1 (6 bases). Germline CDR1 DFQATT, CDR2 SNEGSKA (reference sequence). CDR3 size: 16 residues. The CDR3 loop reads CSARDLRTATTGELIF. The CDR3 nucleotides read TGCAGTGCTAGAGATCTCCGGACAGCGACCACCGGGGAGCTGATTTTT.

Notes on this clonotype: A junction boundary mismatches the germline segment, possibly from a read error. CDR3 nucleotides: TGTGCCAGCAGTGATACAGGACCCTCGGAGACCCGGTACTTC. Its protein is CASSDTGPSETRYF. The rearrangement joins TRBV27 to TRBJ2-5; perhaps TRBD1 as D (5 bases). Germline assignment: CDR1 MNHEY and CDR2 SMNVEV (reference sequence). The CDR3 is 14 residues long.

This clonotype was picked up a small number of times. The rearrangement links TRBV6-2 or TRBV6-3 to TRBJ2-2, with D unresolved. The CDR3 covers 16 residues. Trimming pared 2 bases from V and 1 base from J, leaving 11 bases between. CDR1 is MNHEY and CDR2 is SVGEGT in the germline V gene. CDR3 nucleotide sequence: TGTGCCAGCAGTTACGGCCTGCCCCTGAACACCGGGGAGCTGTTTTTT. Residues: CASSYGLPLNTGELFF.

Of note for this clonotype: Sequence at one end of the junction differs from germline and may be a read error. The chain uses TRBV2 and TRBJ1-4, with 9 positions matching TRBD1. The CDR3 totals 16 residues. CDR1 is SNHLY and CDR2 is FYNNEI in the germline V gene. CDR3 in DNA: TGTGCCAGCAGTGAGTCCGGGACAGGGTGGAGAGAAAAACTGTCTTTT. Translating gives CASSESGTGWREKLSF.

V usage is TRBV28 and J usage is TRBJ2-7, with D hard to call. V was clipped by 3 bases and J by 5 bases, with 17 bases between them. The length of the CDR3 is 15 residues. Germline CDR1 and CDR2: MDHEN and SYDVKM. This chain's CDR3 is CASSLSLRPQHEQYF. CDR3 DNA sequence: TGTGCCAGCAGTTTGTCATTGCGCCCCCAGCACGAGCAGTACTTC.

This clonotype showed up many times. This chain joins TRBV28 and TRBJ2-3; D is uncertain. The CDR3 contains 17 residues. Germline assignment: CDR1 MDHEN and CDR2 SYDVKM. V was clipped by 5 bases and J by 2 bases, with 20 bases between them. The DNA for the CDR3 is TGTGCCAGCAGTCTCCAGGCGTCCGTGGATTACACAGATACGCAGTATTTT. It translates to CASSLQASVDYTDTQYF.

This clonotype appeared once. A clone one base away is much larger, so this may be a read error. V gene TRBV6-5 combines with J gene TRBJ2-7; 8 bases are shared with TRBD1. J gave up 6 bases and V 9 bases, and 4 bases lay outside the gene matches. The CDR3 loop spans 11 amino acids. The germline gives CDR1 MNHEY, CDR2 SVGAGI. The CDR3 nucleotides are TGTGCCAGTATGCAGGGGGCCGAGCAGTACTTC. It translates to CASMQGAEQYF.

The chain uses TRBV19 and TRBJ1-1; tentative D call: TRBD1 (6 bases). Trimming removed 5 bases from V and 4 bases from J, with 11 bases in between. This CDR3 has 13 residues. Germline CDR1 LNHDA, CDR2 SQIVND (reference sequence). The chain's CDR3 is CASSGGGLTEAFF. The CDR3, as DNA: TGTGCCAGTAGTGGCGGGGGGCTCACTGAAGCTTTCTTT. The variable domain in full, completed from reference TRBV19 and TRBJ1-1, reads DGGITQSPKYLFRKEGQNVTLSCEQNLNHDAMYWYRQDPGQGLRLIYYSQIVNDFQKGDIAEGYSVSREKKESFPLTVTSAQKNPTAFYLCASSGGGLTEAFFGQGTRLTVV.

The chain is built from TRBV20-1 and TRBJ2-7, with TRBD2 matching over 7 bases. Germline loops: CDR1 DFQATT, CDR2 SNEGSKA (reference sequence). With V trimmed by 3 bases and J by 3 bases, 5 bases remained unmatched. The CDR3 is 13 amino acids. The CDR3 here is CSASGGTNYEQYF. DNA for the CDR3: TGCAGTGCTAGCGGGGGGACGAACTACGAGCAGTACTTC.

The sample holds many counts of this clonotype. The chain recombines TRBV7-9 with TRBJ2-3; 11 nucleotides match TRBD2. V lost 4 bases, J lost 2 bases, and 5 bases stayed unmatched. The CDR3 has 16 amino acids. Germline-derived CDR1 and CDR2 are SEHNR and FQNEAQ (reference sequence). The CDR3 loop is CASSWGLAVNTDTQYF. CDR3 nucleotides: TGTGCCAGCAGCTGGGGACTAGCGGTGAACACAGATACGCAGTATTTT.

As regards this clonotype: A much larger clone lies a single base off, so this may be a read error. The chain employs TRBV28 and TRBJ2-7; D gene uncertain. Germline V gene sequence: CDR1 MDHEN, CDR2 SYDVKM. Trimming stripped 5 bases from V and 3 bases from J, with 17 bases between. The length of the CDR3 is 15 residues. In DNA form, the CDR3 reads TGTGCCAGCAGTCCCTCCGACTGGGTCTACTACGAGCAGTACTTC. Its translation: CASSPSDWVYYEQYF. Full variable domain (remainder filled in from reference TRBV28 and TRBJ2-7): DVKVTQSSRYLVKRTGEKVFLECVQDMDHENMFWYRQDPGLGLRLIYFSYDVKMKEKGDIPEGYSVSREKKERFSLILESASTNQTSMYLCASSPSDWVYYEQYFGPGTRLTVT.

A note on this clonotype: At one boundary the junction diverges from the germline segment, which might be a read error. The chain joins TRBV4-3 to TRBJ2-7; D gene unclear. The CDR3 is 15 amino acids. Germline V lookup: CDR1 LGHNA, CDR2 YSLEER. CDR3 region: CASSQDLNPSYEQNF. CDR3 in DNA: TGCGCCAGCAGCCAAGATCTCAACCCGTCCTACGAGCAGAACTTC.

This clonotype appeared many times. The V and J genes are TRBV23-1 and TRBJ1-1; 9 bases line up with TRBD1. TRBV23-1 is an ORF, and what it does is uncertain. Unmatched junction bases numbered 6, after V lost 7 bases and J lost 3 bases. This CDR3 spans 14 amino acids. The CDR3 sequence: CASTQTGGDTEAFF. The CDR3, as DNA: TGCGCCAGCACGCAGACAGGGGGAGACACTGAAGCTTTCTTT.

Regarding this clonotype: This could be a read error, since a much larger clone is one nucleotide away. The conserved final phenylalanine or tryptophan is absent from the CDR3, which likely points to a read error. This chain uses TRBV5-3 with TRBJ2-6; D call uncertain. TRBV5-3 is flagged as an ORF with uncertain function. CDR3 length: 15 amino acids. V lost 8 bases, J lost 4 bases, and 16 bases lay in between. CDR3 sequence reads: CASSPGLSGANVLTY. In DNA form, the CDR3 reads TGTGCCAGCAGCCCTGGGTTATCCGGGGCCAACGTCCTGACTTAC.

The chain has TRBV20-1 and TRBJ2-7; TRBD1 or TRBD2 may be the D gene (5 bases each). CDR1 is DFQATT and CDR2 is SNEGSKA in the germline V gene (reference sequence). V dropped 1 base and J dropped 2 bases, with 12 bases sitting between them. The CDR3 length is 14 residues. CDR3 sequence (DNA): TGCAGTGCTAGAGGGGACCGAGGGGCCTACGAGCAGTACTTC. Translating gives CSARGDRGAYEQYF.

This chain connects TRBV7-9 to TRBJ1-2; 8 bases fit TRBD1. V trimming: 1 base; J trimming: 7 bases; junction bases outside the gene matches: 14. Germline assignment: CDR1 SEHNR and CDR2 FQNEAQ (reference sequence). The CDR3 spans 17 residues. DNA of the CDR3: TGTGCCAGCAGCTTAGATAGGGGACAGGCAACCACCTGTGGCTACACCTTC. It specifies CASSLDRGQATTCGYTF.

V gene TRBV6-2 or TRBV6-3 combines with J gene TRBJ2-7; tentative D call: TRBD2 (5 bases). In germline, CDR1 is MNHEY, CDR2 SVGEGT. V lost 2 bases, J lost 3 bases, and 8 bases lay in between. The CDR3 totals 13 residues. The CDR3 loop is CASSYPGLYEQYF. The CDR3 bases are TGTGCCAGCAGTTACCCCGGACTCTACGAGCAGTACTTC.

The rearrangement uses TRBV4-1 and TRBJ2-7, with D possibly called TRBD1 or TRBD2 (5 bases each). This CDR3 is built from 16 residues. The V end lost 0 bases, the J end lost 3 bases, and 15 bases lay between the germline ends. The V gene's germline CDR1 is MGHRA and CDR2 YSYEKL. The CDR3 DNA reads as TGCGCCAGCAGCCAAGATAAGAGAGAGGGGAGCTACGAGCAGTACTTC. Amino acid sequence: CASSQDKREGSYEQYF.

In regard to this clonotype: With a much larger clone just one base away, this may be a read error. The CDR3 bases are TGTGCCAGCAGCATCAGACAGGGGGAAGCTTTCTTT. Residues: CASSIRQGEAFF. The chain recombines TRBV7-9 with TRBJ1-1; TRBD1 matches 8 bases. The CDR3 has 12 residues. Unmatched junction bases numbered 4, after V lost 5 bases and J lost 8 bases. Germline V gene lookup returns CDR1 SEHNR and CDR2 FQNEAQ (reference sequence).

This clonotype was found many times. The CDR3 here is CASSPNSREETQYF. CDR3 DNA: TGTGCCAGCAGCCCAAATTCTAGGGAAGAGACCCAGTACTTC. The chain employs TRBV11-2 and TRBJ2-5; D remains ambiguous. The V end was cut by 5 bases, the J end by 3 bases, with 13 bases between. The CDR3 is 14 amino acids. Per germline, CDR1 SGHAT and CDR2 FQNNGV. The whole variable domain, filled in from reference TRBV11-2 and TRBJ2-5, reads EAGVAQSPRYKIIEKRQSVAFWCNPISGHATLYWYQQILGQGPKLLIQFQNNGVVDDSQLPKDRFSAERLKGVDSTLKIQPAKLEDSAVYLCASSPNSREETQYFGPGTRLLVL.

Points on this clonotype: Relative to the germline gene, one junction end is altered; a read error may explain this. J is TRBJ1-1 and V is TRBV15, with D hard to call. The germline gives CDR1 LNHNV, CDR2 YYDKDF (reference sequence). This CDR3 has 13 amino acids. For the CDR3, the DNA is TGTGCCACCAGCAGAGATCTGAACACTAAAGCTTTCTTT. Translated, it gives CATSRDLNTKAFF.